The 27 T cell receptor beta chains below were found in one sample sequenced in a study of early T cells in non-severe SARS-CoV-2 infection. TCRdb re-called the 5' RACE reads through MiXCR, storing one row per CDR3 protein. The sample yields 25,000 to 30,000 distinct CDR3 sequences, less than 6.5% seen once. Sequenced here: whole blood, sampled at baseline. These receptors were taken from an adult who was a healthcare worker with PCR-confirmed SARS-CoV-2 infection or an uninfected control (not recorded which).

This clonotype was seen repeatedly, ten times or more. V usage is TRBV6-5 and J usage is TRBJ1-2; possible D gene TRBD1, 5 bases. V lost 2 bases, J lost 2 bases, and 15 bases lay in between. This CDR3 has 16 residues. Germline CDR1 MNHEY, CDR2 SVGAGI. The CDR3 loop is CASSYGEGRGNYGYTF. The CDR3 coding sequence is TGTGCCAGCAGTTACGGGGAGGGGCGCGGAAACTATGGCTACACCTTC.

This clonotype was seen ten or more times. V is TRBV7-3 and J is TRBJ2-1, with D perhaps TRBD2 (5 bases). The V gene's germline CDR1 is SGHTA and CDR2 FQGTGA. The CDR3 contains 15 residues. The V end was cut by 3 bases, the J end by 4 bases, with 13 bases between. The CDR3 DNA sequence: TGTGCCAGCAGCTTGACGGAGGCTACTTACAATGAGCAGTTCTTC. Amino acids: CASSLTEATYNEQFF. Based on the CDR3 plus reference TRBV7-3 and TRBJ2-1, the full variable domain is GAGVSQTPSNKVTEKGKYVELRCDPISGHTALYWYRQSLGQGPEFLIYFQGTGAADDSGLPNDRFFAVRPEGSVSTLKIQRTERGDSAVYLCASSLTEATYNEQFFGPGTRLTVL.

This clonotype was found many times. The chain joins TRBV15 to TRBJ1-5, with D maybe TRBD1 (5 bases). Germline V gene lookup returns CDR1 LNHNV and CDR2 YYDKDF (reference sequence). Trimming pared 0 bases from V and 6 bases from J, leaving 15 bases between. The CDR3 is 16 amino acids. This CDR3 reads CATSRDSSGGGQPQHF. As DNA, the CDR3 is TGTGCCACCAGCAGAGATTCTTCGGGTGGGGGTCAGCCCCAGCATTTT.

This clonotype showed up just a few times. The rearrangement links TRBV5-6 to TRBJ2-7; D uncertain. The V gene's germline CDR1 is SGHDT and CDR2 YYEEEE. Trimming shortened V by 2 bases and J by 2 bases, and 11 bases separated the two germline ends. The CDR3 spans 14 residues. CDR3: CASSFEGIPYEQYF. CDR3 sequence (DNA): TGTGCCAGCAGCTTCGAAGGGATCCCCTACGAGCAGTACTTC.

Judged by abundance, this clonotype is large. The rearrangement joins TRBV11-2 to TRBJ2-3; D not resolved. V lost 0 bases to trimming and J lost 2 bases, with 12 bases between them. Germline lookup yields CDR1 SGHAT and CDR2 FQNNGV. The CDR3 is 16 amino acids. CDR3: CASSLDQPIITDTQYF. As DNA, the CDR3 is TGTGCCAGCAGCTTAGATCAGCCCATAATCACAGATACGCAGTATTTT.

The V gene is TRBV7-9, the J gene TRBJ2-7; D possibly corresponds to TRBD1 (5 bases). Germline values: CDR1 SEHNR, CDR2 FQNEAQ (reference sequence). There are 12 residues in the CDR3. Trimming took off 7 bases at V and 6 bases at J, with 13 bases between the two ends. CDR3 protein: CASTADQGEQYF. The CDR3 DNA reads as TGTGCCAGCACCGCCGACCAGGGCGAGCAGTACTTC.

This clonotype has ten or more counts. The chain employs TRBV3-1 and TRBJ2-7; D unresolved. CDR3 length: 11 residues. CDR1 and CDR2 (germline): LGHDT, YNNKEL (reference sequence). Trimming left V 1 base short and J 3 bases short, with 1 base between. The CDR3 spells CASSQGYEQYF. CDR3 coding DNA: TGTGCCAGCAGCCAAGGCTACGAGCAGTACTTC.

The sample holds many counts of this clonotype. This chain joins TRBV28 and TRBJ2-1; 7 bases map to TRBD2. The CDR3 has 14 amino acids. V dropped 3 bases and J dropped 5; count of bases not matched to a gene: 4. Germline CDR1 MDHEN, CDR2 SYDVKM. The CDR3, as DNA: TGTGCCAGCAGTTTCGGACTAGGGAACAATGAGCAGTTCTTC. Translated: CASSFGLGNNEQFF.

In this sample, this clonotype turned up many times. The gene calls are TRBV7-2 and TRBJ1-1; D ambiguous. The CDR3 is 14 residues long. Germline loops: CDR1 SGHTA, CDR2 FQGNSA. Trimming took 4 bases from V and 3 from J, leaving 12 bases between them. CDR3 in DNA: TGTGCCAGCAGCTCCCACGCGGTGGACACTGAAGCTTTCTTT. Amino acids: CASSSHAVDTEAFF.

As for this clonotype: Possible read error: a much larger clone is one base away. V is TRBV3-1 and J is TRBJ1-2, with a weak D call TRBD1 (6 bases). With 6 bases removed from V and 1 base from J, the gap between germline ends came to 12 bases. The CDR3 spans 14 residues. Per the germline V gene, CDR1 is LGHDT and CDR2 is YNNKEL (reference sequence). CDR3 DNA sequence: TGTGCCAGCAGATTAGGACAGCTTAACTATGGCTACACCTTC. Its translation: CASRLGQLNYGYTF.

This clonotype was detected ten times or more. The chain is built from TRBV29-1 and TRBJ1-1; D ambiguous. This CDR3 contains 14 residues. V was clipped by 4 bases and J by 0 bases, with 12 bases between them. The germline V gene encodes CDR1 SQVTM and CDR2 ANQGSEA. CDR3 region: CSVAPRPMNTEAFF. The CDR3 coding sequence is TGCAGCGTTGCTCCCAGGCCCATGAACACTGAAGCTTTCTTT.

The table lists this clonotype with many counts. The V and J genes are TRBV19 and TRBJ2-1; 9 nucleotides match TRBD2. V lost 4 bases and J lost 3; bases outside the gene matches: 10. The CDR3 consists of 17 residues. The germline CDR1 and CDR2 sequences are LNHDA and SQIVND (reference sequence). The DNA for the CDR3 is TGTGCCAGTAGTAGAGTAGCGGGGGAGTCTGTCTACAATGAGCAGTTCTTC. It codes for CASSRVAGESVYNEQFF.

The rearrangement uses TRBV4-3 and TRBJ2-1; TRBD2 aligns across 9 bases. The V and J ends lost 0 bases and 3 bases, in that order; junction bases with no gene match: 3. Germline V CDR1 and CDR2: LGHNA, YSLEER. The CDR3 is made up of 16 amino acids. The chain's CDR3 is CASSQDPAGGYNEQFF. CDR3 DNA: TGCGCCAGCAGCCAAGATCCAGCGGGGGGCTACAATGAGCAGTTCTTC.

This clonotype was detected many times. V gene TRBV14 combines with J gene TRBJ2-1; a possible D gene is TRBD2 (6 bases). The CDR3 spans 17 residues. Deletions cut 2 bases from V and 3 bases from J, with 17 bases between. Germline lookup yields CDR1 SGHDN and CDR2 FVKESK. The CDR3 DNA reads as TGTGCCAGCAGCCAAACTGGCGGGACTGGGGGCTACAATGAGCAGTTCTTC. This gives the protein CASSQTGGTGGYNEQFF.

The V call is TRBV28, the J call TRBJ2-5; TRBD1 or TRBD2 may be the D gene (7 bases each). Between the trimmed V and J ends, which lost 5 bases and 5 bases, there was a span of 18 bases. Germline V gives CDR1 MDHEN, CDR2 SYDVKM. CDR3 length: 15 residues. DNA of the CDR3: TGTGCCAGCAGTGGGAGGGGACAGATTGGCGAGACCCAGTACTTC. This codes for CASSGRGQIGETQYF.

The chain links TRBV5-4 to TRBJ2-1, with 10 bases identical to TRBD2. V lost 1 base and J lost 2; bases outside the gene matches: 9. This CDR3 has 18 residues. Germline loops: CDR1 SGHNT, CDR2 YYREEE (reference sequence). For the CDR3, the DNA is TGTGCCAGCAGCTTGTTACTAGCGGGAAAAGTCGCCTACAATGAGCAGTTCTTC. This codes for CASSLLLAGKVAYNEQFF.

V and J are TRBV6-5 and TRBJ2-7; possibly TRBD2 for D (6 bases). CDR3 length: 16 amino acids. The V gene lost 2 bases and the J gene lost 5 bases, with 19 bases spanning the gap. Germline V CDR1 and CDR2: MNHEY, SVGAGI. In DNA, the CDR3 is TGTGCCAGCAGTTACCAACCCCCGCCTAGCGCCCACGAGCAGTACTTC. Translation: CASSYQPPPSAHEQYF.

This clonotype appeared many times. V usage is TRBV20-1 and J usage is TRBJ1-5; D uncertain. Germline V gives CDR1 DFQATT, CDR2 SNEGSKA (reference sequence). V lost 3 bases to trimming and J lost 3 bases, with 12 bases between them. This CDR3 spans 14 amino acids. The CDR3 protein is CSARRAGNNQPQHF. CDR3 DNA sequence: TGCAGTGCTAGGCGAGCCGGGAACAATCAGCCCCAGCATTTT.

In its sample, this clonotype was seen many times. The chain carries TRBV3-1 and TRBJ1-2; D is ambiguous. Trimming pared 1 base from V and 7 bases from J, leaving 13 bases between. Looked up from germline, CDR1 is LGHDT and CDR2 is YNNKEL (reference sequence). This CDR3 spans 14 amino acids. The CDR3 bases are TGTGCCAGCAGCCAAGCGTCGGGGATTGGTGGCTACACCTTC. Translation gives CASSQASGIGGYTF.

This clonotype was observed at least ten times. The chain joins TRBV20-1 to TRBJ2-3; D unresolved. There are 12 residues in the CDR3. From germline, CDR1 is DFQATT and CDR2 SNEGSKA (reference sequence). V lost 3 bases and J 1 base, leaving 5 bases between the germline ends. The CDR3 region is CSASPGTDTQYF. The DNA for the CDR3 is TGCAGTGCTAGCCCGGGCACAGATACGCAGTATTTT.

This clonotype was seen many times. The gene calls are TRBV5-1 and TRBJ1-6, with 8 bases fitting TRBD1. Trimming cost V 5 bases and J 3 bases; bases outside gene matches: 16. The germline gives CDR1 SGHRS, CDR2 YFSETQ. CDR3 length equals 19 residues. The CDR3 here is CASRTGTGFLNYYNSPLHF. DNA for the CDR3: TGCGCCAGCAGAACCGGGACAGGCTTTCTAAATTACTATAATTCACCCCTCCACTTT.

Ten or more counts support this clonotype. The J gene is TRBJ1-4, the V gene TRBV7-9; TRBD1 matches at 7 bases. Germline lookup yields CDR1 SEHNR and CDR2 FQNEAQ (reference sequence). The CDR3 length is 15 residues. V lost 4 bases to trimming and J lost 0 bases; unmatched junction nucleotides: 2. This CDR3 reads CASSSGQTTNEKLFF. The DNA for the CDR3 is TGTGCCAGCAGCTCGGGACAGACAACTAATGAAAAACTGTTTTTT.

This clonotype was found many times. The rearrangement joins TRBV15 to TRBJ1-5; no clear D gene. The length of the CDR3 is 16 residues. The V end lost 0 bases, the J end lost 4 bases, and 13 bases lay between the germline ends. Germline loops: CDR1 LNHNV, CDR2 YYDKDF (reference sequence). The CDR3 nucleotides read TGTGCCACCAGCAGAGAAACGGCGGGTCGGAATCAGCCCCAGCATTTT. It codes for CATSRETAGRNQPQHF.

This clonotype appeared many times. The chain recombines TRBV5-5 with TRBJ2-3; D remains ambiguous. The V end was cut by 2 bases, the J end by 4 bases, with 17 bases between. The length of the CDR3 is 16 residues. Per germline, CDR1 SGHKS and CDR2 YYEKEE (reference sequence). CDR3 bases: TGTGCCAGCAGCTTAGGTACTTCGTGGAGTTCAGATACGCAGTATTTT. This translates into CASSLGTSWSSDTQYF.

Of note for this clonotype: At one end the junction does not follow the germline gene, possibly because of a read error. The chain uses TRBV7-7 and TRBJ2-5; D is possibly TRBD1 (6 bases). CDR3 length: 14 amino acids. The germline V gene encodes CDR1 SSHAT and CDR2 FNYEAQ (reference sequence). The CDR3 protein is CASSLAPRGETQYF. For the CDR3, the DNA is TGTGCTAGCAGCTTAGCCCCAAGGGGGGAGACCCAGTACTTC.

This clonotype was picked up many times. V is TRBV29-1 and J is TRBJ2-7; 10 bases are a match to TRBD1. After removal of 6 bases from V and 5 bases from J, the junction contained 4 bases not matched to a gene. Germline CDR1 and CDR2: SQVTM and ANQGSEA. The CDR3 extends over 12 amino acids. This CDR3 reads CSVSGTGDEQYF. Written as DNA, the CDR3 is TGCAGCGTGTCCGGGACAGGGGACGAGCAGTACTTC.

V usage is TRBV4-1 and J usage is TRBJ2-7; maybe TRBD2 (5 bases). This CDR3 comprises 18 residues. CDR1 is MGHRA, CDR2 YSYEKL, per germline. Trimming left V 4 bases short and J 3 bases short, with 25 bases between. The CDR3 DNA follows: TGCGCCAGCAGCCCACGGCCGCGGTCGAGGGTGACCATCTACGAGCAGTACTTC. It translates to CASSPRPRSRVTIYEQYF.